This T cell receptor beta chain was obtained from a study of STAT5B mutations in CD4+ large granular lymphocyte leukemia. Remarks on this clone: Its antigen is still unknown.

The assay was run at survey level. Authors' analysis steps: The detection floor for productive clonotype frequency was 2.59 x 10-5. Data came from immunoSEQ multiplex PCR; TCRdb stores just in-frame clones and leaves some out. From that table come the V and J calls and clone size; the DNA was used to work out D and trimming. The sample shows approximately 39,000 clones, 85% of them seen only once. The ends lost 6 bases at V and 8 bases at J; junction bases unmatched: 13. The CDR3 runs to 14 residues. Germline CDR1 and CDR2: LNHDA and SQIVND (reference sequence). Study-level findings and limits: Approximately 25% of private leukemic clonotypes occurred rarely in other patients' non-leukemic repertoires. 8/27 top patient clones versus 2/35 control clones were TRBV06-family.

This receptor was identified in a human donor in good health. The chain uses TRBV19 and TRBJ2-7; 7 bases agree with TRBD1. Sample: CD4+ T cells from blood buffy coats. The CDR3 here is CASSNRDSTRKQYF. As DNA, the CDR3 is TGTGCCAGTAGCAATCGGGACAGTACGAGGAAGCAGTACTTC.